The entry that follows covers one T cell receptor (beta chain) sequence. Only a few counts were recorded for this clonotype. It lacks a known antigen. Per-nucleotide qualities are absent, and no much larger clonotype sits a single base away. The record originates from a study of response to subunit inactivated influenza vaccine (dated by TCRdb to 2017 to 2018). With respect to the entire study: Deep quantitative T cell receptor repertoire profiling was used in the study to track responses to a trivalent subunit inactivated influenza vaccine. What the study reported, not specific to this receptor: The authors suggested that each seasonal influenza vaccination may recruit only a limited number of new T cells.

V was cut back by 5 bases and J by 2 bases, leaving a gap of 13 bases between them. Taken from the germline V gene (reference sequence), the CDR1 and CDR2 loops are LNHNV and YYDKDF. The CDR3 holds 15 amino acids from the cysteine to the phenylalanine. Only the CDR3 region is kept as DNA, spanning 45 bases read in frame from base 1. Receptor amplification or capture employed RT-PCR. The sequencer was an Illumina HiSeq 2500. TCRdb trimmed the raw reads at Q25, called clones with MiXCR and kept productive beta chains. When rows share a CDR3 protein, they turn into one entry using the most common DNA and genes. The sample profile shows approximately 160,000 distinct CDR3 sequences; 9.5% to 12% of them were found once. About a third of the sample rests with the top ten.

The material was CD8+ T cells sorted from PBMCs, obtained less than 25 months after vaccination. This chain is built from TRBV15 and TRBJ2-1; TRBD1 might be the D gene, on 5 matching bases. This receptor was taken from a man between 50 and 69 years old who received an inactivated influenza vaccine. Donor details come from another sample of the same person, matched by shared clones. CDR3 reads: CATSGHRSAYNEQFF. Here is the DNA: TGTGCCACCAGCGGACACAGGTCGGCCTACAATGAGCAGTTCTTC.